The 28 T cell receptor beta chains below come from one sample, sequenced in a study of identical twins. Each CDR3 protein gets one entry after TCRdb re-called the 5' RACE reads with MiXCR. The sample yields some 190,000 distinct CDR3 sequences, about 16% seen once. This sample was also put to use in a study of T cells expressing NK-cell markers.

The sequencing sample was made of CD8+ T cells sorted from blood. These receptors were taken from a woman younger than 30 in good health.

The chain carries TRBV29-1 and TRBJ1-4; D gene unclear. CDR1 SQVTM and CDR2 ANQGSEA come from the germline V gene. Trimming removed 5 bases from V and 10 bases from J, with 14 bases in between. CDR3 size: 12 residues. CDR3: CSVPLTGRKLFF. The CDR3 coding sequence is TGCAGCGTTCCTCTGACGGGAAGAAAACTGTTTTTT.

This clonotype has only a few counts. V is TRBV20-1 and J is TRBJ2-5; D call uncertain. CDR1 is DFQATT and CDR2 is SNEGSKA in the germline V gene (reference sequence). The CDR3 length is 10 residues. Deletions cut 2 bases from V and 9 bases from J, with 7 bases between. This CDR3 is CSARLEAQYF. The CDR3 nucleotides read TGCAGTGCTAGACTCGAGGCCCAGTACTTC.

CDR3 loop: CSADTGGAPEAFF. CDR3 DNA sequence: TGCAGTGCTGACACAGGGGGCGCTCCCGAAGCTTTCTTT. The chain joins TRBV20-1 to TRBJ1-1, with TRBD1 matching 9 bases. The CDR3 spans 13 residues. With V trimmed by 5 bases and J by 8 bases, 9 bases remained unmatched. Germline V CDR1 and CDR2: DFQATT, SNEGSKA (reference sequence).

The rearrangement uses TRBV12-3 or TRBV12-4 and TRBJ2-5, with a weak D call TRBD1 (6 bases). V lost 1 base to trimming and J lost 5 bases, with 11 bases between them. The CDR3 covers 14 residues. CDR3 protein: CASSLVGARETQYF. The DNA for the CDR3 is TGTGCCAGCAGTTTAGTGGGGGCGCGGGAGACCCAGTACTTC.

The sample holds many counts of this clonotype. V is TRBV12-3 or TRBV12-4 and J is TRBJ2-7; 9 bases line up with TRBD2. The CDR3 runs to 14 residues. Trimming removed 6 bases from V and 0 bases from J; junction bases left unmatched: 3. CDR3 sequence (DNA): TGTGCCAGCAGCCTAGCGGGGTACTCCTACGAGCAGTACTTC. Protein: CASSLAGYSYEQYF.

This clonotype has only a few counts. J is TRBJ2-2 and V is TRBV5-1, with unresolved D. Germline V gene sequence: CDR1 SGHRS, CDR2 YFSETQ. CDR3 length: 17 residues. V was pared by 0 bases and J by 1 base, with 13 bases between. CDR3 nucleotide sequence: TGCGCCAGCAGCTTGGGCACAGAAGTAGGGAACACCGGGGAGCTGTTTTTT. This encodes CASSLGTEVGNTGELFF.

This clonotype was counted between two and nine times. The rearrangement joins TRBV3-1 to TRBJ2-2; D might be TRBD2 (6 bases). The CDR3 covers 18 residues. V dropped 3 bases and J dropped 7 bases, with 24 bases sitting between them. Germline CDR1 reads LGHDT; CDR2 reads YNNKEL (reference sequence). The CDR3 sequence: CASSHVQGREPGYGELFF. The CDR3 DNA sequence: TGTGCCAGCAGCCACGTCCAGGGCCGGGAGCCCGGGTACGGGGAGCTGTTTTTT.

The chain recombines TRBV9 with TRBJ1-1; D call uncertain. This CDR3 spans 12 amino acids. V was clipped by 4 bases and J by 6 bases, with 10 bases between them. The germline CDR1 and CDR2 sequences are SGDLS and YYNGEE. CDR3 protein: CASSPRGPEAFF. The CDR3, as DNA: TGTGCCAGCAGCCCCAGAGGACCTGAAGCTTTCTTT.

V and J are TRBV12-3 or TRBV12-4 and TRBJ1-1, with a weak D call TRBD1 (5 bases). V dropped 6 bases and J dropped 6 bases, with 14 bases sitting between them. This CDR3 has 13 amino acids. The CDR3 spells CASSLVRGAEAFF. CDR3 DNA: TGTGCCAGCAGCCTCGTTCGGGGGGCTGAAGCTTTCTTT.

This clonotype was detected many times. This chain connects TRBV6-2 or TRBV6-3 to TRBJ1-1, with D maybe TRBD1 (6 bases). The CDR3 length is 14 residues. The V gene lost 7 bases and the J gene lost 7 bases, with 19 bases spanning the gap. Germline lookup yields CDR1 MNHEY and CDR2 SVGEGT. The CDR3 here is CASTLQGVGGEAFF. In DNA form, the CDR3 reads TGTGCCAGCACCCTACAGGGAGTAGGCGGTGAAGCTTTCTTT.

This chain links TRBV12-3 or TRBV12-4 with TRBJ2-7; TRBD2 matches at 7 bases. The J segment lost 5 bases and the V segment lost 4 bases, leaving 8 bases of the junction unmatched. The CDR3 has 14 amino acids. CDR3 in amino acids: CASSWGGDQNEQYF. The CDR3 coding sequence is TGTGCCAGCAGTTGGGGAGGGGACCAAAACGAGCAGTACTTC.

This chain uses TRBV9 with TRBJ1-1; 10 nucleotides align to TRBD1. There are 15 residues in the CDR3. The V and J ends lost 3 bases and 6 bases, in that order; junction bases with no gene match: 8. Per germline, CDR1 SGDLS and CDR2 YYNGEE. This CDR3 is CASSEPGQGFSEAFF. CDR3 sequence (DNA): TGTGCCAGCAGCGAACCGGGACAGGGGTTCTCTGAAGCTTTCTTT. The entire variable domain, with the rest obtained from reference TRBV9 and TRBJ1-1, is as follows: DSGVTQTPKHLITATGQRVTLRCSPRSGDLSVYWYQQSLDQGLQFLIQYYNGEERAKGNILERFSAQQFPDLHSELNLSSLELGDSALYFCASSEPGQGFSEAFFGQGTRLTVV.

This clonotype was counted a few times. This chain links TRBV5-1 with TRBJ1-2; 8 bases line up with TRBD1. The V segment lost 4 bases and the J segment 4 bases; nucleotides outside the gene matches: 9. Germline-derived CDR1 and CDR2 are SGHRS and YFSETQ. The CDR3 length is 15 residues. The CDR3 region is CASSGAQGGSYGYTF. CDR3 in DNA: TGCGCCAGCAGCGGAGCACAGGGGGGTAGCTATGGCTACACCTTC.

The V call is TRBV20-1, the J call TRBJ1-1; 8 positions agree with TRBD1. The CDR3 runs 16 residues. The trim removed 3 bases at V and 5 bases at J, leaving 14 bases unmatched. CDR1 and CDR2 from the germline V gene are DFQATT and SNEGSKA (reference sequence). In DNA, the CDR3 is TGCAGTGCTAGTCCAGATCTCGACAGGGGAATAACTGAAGCTTTCTTT. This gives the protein CSASPDLDRGITEAFF.

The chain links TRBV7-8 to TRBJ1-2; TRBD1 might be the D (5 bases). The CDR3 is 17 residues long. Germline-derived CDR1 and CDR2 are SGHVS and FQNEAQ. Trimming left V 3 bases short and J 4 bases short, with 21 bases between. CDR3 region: CASSFAAGRIIAYGYTF. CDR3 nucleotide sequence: TGTGCCAGCAGCTTTGCGGCAGGGAGAATTATAGCCTATGGCTACACCTTC.

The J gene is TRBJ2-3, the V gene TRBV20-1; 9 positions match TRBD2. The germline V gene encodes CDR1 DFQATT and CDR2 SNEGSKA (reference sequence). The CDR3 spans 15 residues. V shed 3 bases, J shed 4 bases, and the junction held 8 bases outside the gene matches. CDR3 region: CSARGAGGPADTQYF. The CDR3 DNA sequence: TGCAGTGCTAGGGGGGCGGGAGGGCCAGCAGATACGCAGTATTTT.

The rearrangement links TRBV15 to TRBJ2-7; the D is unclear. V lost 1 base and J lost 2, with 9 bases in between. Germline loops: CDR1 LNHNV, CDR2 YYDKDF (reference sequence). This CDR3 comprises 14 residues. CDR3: CATSRGLPPYEQYF. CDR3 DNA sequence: TGTGCCACCAGCAGAGGACTGCCCCCCTACGAGCAGTACTTC.

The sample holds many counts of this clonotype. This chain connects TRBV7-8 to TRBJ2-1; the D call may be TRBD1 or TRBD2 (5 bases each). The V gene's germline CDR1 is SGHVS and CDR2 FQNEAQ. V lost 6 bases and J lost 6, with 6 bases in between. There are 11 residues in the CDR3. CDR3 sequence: CASSGGNEQFF. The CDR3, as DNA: TGTGCCAGCAGTGGGGGCAATGAGCAGTTCTTC.

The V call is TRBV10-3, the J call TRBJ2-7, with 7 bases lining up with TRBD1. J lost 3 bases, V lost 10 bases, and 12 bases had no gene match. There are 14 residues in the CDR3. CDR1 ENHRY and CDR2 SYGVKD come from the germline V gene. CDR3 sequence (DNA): TGTGCCACTTTAAACCGGGACAGCCTCTACGAGCAGTACTTC. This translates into CATLNRDSLYEQYF.

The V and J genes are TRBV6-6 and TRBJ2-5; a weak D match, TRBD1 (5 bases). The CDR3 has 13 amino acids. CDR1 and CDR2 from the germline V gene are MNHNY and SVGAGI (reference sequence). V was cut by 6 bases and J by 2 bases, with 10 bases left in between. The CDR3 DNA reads TGTGCCAGCAGCCCGACAGTACAAGAGACCCAGTACTTC. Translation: CASSPTVQETQYF.

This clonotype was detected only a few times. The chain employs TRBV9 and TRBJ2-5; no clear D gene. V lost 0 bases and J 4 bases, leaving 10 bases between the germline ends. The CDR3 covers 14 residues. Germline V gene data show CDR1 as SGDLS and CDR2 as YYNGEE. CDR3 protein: CASSVAGRRETQYF. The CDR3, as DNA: TGTGCCAGCAGCGTAGCGGGCAGGCGAGAGACCCAGTACTTC. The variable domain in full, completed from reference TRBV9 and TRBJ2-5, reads DSGVTQTPKHLITATGQRVTLRCSPRSGDLSVYWYQQSLDQGLQFLIQYYNGEERAKGNILERFSAQQFPDLHSELNLSSLELGDSALYFCASSVAGRRETQYFGPGTRLLVL.

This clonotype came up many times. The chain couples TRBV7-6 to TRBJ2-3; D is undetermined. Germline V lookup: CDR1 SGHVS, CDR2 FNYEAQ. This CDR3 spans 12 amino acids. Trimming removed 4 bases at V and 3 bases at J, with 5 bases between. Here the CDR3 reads CASSSLTDTQYF. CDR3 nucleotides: TGTGCCAGCAGCTCCCTAACAGATACGCAGTATTTT.

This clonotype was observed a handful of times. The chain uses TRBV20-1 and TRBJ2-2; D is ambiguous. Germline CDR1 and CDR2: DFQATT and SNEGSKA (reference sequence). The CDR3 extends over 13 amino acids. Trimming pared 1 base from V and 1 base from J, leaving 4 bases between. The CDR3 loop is CSARVGNTGELFF. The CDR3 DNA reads TGCAGTGCTAGAGTTGGGAACACCGGGGAGCTGTTTTTT.

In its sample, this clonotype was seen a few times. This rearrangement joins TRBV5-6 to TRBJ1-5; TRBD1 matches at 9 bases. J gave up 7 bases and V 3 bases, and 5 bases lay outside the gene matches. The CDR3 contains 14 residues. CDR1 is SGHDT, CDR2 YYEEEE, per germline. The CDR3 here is CASSSGTGLQPQHF. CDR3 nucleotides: TGTGCCAGCAGCTCCGGGACAGGGTTGCAGCCCCAGCATTTT.

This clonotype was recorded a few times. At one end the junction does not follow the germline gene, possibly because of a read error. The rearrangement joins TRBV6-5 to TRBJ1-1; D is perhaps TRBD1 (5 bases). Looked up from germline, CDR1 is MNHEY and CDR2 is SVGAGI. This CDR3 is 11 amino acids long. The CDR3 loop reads CASTGAAEAVF. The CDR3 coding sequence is TGTGCCAGCACCGGGGCGGCTGAAGCTGTCTTT.

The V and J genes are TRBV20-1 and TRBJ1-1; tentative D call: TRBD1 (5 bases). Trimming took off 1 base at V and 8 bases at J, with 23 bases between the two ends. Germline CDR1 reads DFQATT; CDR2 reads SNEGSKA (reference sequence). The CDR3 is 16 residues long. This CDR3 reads CSARGFGTQATSEAFF. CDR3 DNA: TGCAGTGCTAGAGGTTTCGGGACCCAGGCTACTTCAGAAGCTTTCTTT.

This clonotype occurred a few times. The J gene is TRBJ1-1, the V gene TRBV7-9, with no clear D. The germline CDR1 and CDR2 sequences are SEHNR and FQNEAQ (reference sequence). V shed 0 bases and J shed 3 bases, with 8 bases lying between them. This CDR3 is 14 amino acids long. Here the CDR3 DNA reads TGTGCCAGCAGCTTAGCAGGGTGGGACACTGAAGCTTTCTTT. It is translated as CASSLAGWDTEAFF.

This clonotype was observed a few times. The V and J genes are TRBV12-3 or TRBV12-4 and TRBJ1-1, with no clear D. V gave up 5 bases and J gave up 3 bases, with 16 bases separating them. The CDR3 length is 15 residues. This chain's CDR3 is CASSSVAPQDTEAFF. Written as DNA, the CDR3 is TGTGCCAGCAGTAGTGTTGCCCCGCAGGACACTGAAGCTTTCTTT.